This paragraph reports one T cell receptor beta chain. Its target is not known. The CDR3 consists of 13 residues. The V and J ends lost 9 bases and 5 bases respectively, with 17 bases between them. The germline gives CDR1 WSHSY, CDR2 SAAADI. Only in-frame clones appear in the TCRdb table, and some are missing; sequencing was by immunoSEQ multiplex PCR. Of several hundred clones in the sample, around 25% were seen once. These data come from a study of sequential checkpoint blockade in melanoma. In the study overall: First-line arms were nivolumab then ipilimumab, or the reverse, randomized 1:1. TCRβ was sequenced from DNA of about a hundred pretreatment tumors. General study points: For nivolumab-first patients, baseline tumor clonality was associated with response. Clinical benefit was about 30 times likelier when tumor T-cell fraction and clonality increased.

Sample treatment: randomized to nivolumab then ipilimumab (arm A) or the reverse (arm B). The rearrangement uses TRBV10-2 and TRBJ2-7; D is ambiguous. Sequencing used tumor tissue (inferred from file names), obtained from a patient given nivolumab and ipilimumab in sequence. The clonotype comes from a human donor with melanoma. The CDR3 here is CASLNGYLDEQYF. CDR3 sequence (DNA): TGCGCCAGTCTGAATGGGTATCTGGACGAGCAGTACTTC.